The sequence of this T cell receptor beta chain was determined in a study of T cells after yellow fever vaccination (dated by TCRdb to between 2018 and 2020). Some background on the complete study: Libraries from fractions with low cell numbers were prepared with the SMART-Seq v4 Ultra Low Input RNA kit. To follow T-cell clones before and after primary and booster YFV17D yellow fever vaccination, bulk TCR alpha and beta repertoires were sequenced over time. Two healthy male donors, one aged 18 to 30 and one aged 30 to 39 years, were included in the cohort. Blood was drawn at multiple timepoints before and after primary and secondary immunization, with bulk PBMC replicates and cell subsets isolated. Summary of the overall study and its limitations: Because only two donors were included in the study, the extent to which the findings can be generalized is limited. The secondary T-cell response was weaker than the primary response but faster, peaking on day 5 instead of day 15. A small share of clonotypes was detected in both CD4 and CD8 compartments, with the overlap likely arising from convergent recombination. Computational filtering was needed because FACS-sorted repertoires could contain abundant contaminating clonotypes from the bulk population. Most clones expanded after primary vaccination were re-detected after the booster (around 96% of CD4 and around 88% of CD8), suggesting broad memory maintenance.

V drops 5 bases and J drops 6 bases, leaving 23 bases in between. The CDR3, from cysteine to phenylalanine, totals 16 residues. The sequence is cut down to CDR3 DNA, 48 bases in frame from base 1. Reading the germline V gene (reference sequence) gives CDR1 DFQATT and CDR2 SNEGSKA. This clonotype was recorded at least ten times. What this receptor recognizes is not known. Nothing much larger sits one base from this clone, and base qualities are not available. The sample's treatment or condition, from its label and the paper: live attenuated yellow fever vaccine strain. At each blood-draw timepoint, two biological replicates of bulk PBMCs were collected. PBMCs were isolated from peripheral blood using a standard Ficoll-Paque protocol. RNA was extracted with TriZol from bulk PBMCs, CD4 and CD8 fractions, and dextramer-positive and dextramer-negative fractions. TCR cDNA was made using 5'RACE template switching, a step that added a universal primer site and unique molecular identifiers. Priming of cDNA synthesis was performed from both the TCR alpha and TCR beta constant segments. Libraries were amplified in two PCR steps, with sample barcodes and sequencing adapters added in the second step. Libraries were sequenced on Illumina HiSeq 2500 (2x100 bp) or NovaSeq (2x150 bp). The authors' pipeline ran thus. Reads were demultiplexed and collapsed into UMI consensus sequences with MIGEC, and V(D)J alignment was performed with MiXCR. Vaccine-responding clonotypes were defined with edgeR using replicate PBMC samples, requiring FDR below 0.01 and a log2 fold change above 5 up to day 15. Each bulk clonotype received a CD4 or CD8 identity based on whether the sequenced CD4 or CD8 repertoire contained that clonotype at higher abundance. TCRdb passed the public sequencing reads through fastp at Q25 and MiXCR, retaining productive beta sequences. Rows are unified per CDR3 protein, each entry keeping the most common DNA and genes. The V and J calls here are based on TCRdb, not the publication. The sample table contains 450,000 to 600,000 distinct CDR3 sequences; only one count was recorded for roughly 13% of them. More than 13% of the sample is taken by the ten largest.

The sequence joins TRBV20-1 to TRBJ2-1; the D gene is perhaps TRBD2, on 6 matching bases. The origin of this receptor is a young man who received the YFV17D yellow fever vaccine. Here the sequenced sample was PBMCs, taken on the day of the yellow fever booster vaccination. CDR3 reads: CSAVLNGGAGGNEQFF. The sequence in DNA is TGCAGTGCTGTCTTAAACGGGGGAGCCGGTGGCAATGAGCAGTTCTTC.